These T cell receptor beta chains were read from a single sample in a study of beta chain features in type 1 diabetes. The assay was immunoSEQ multiplex PCR, and TCRdb's table has in-frame clones only and misses some. Of about 220,000 clones in the sample, approximately 11% are singletons; the top ten hold roughly 1.4%. The sample consisted of central memory CD4+ T cells from blood. These receptors were taken from a man younger than 35 in good health. Both conserved end residues are part of each CDR3. D genes are given only for firm matches. Expanded clones get a size class; other rows say once, few or many, or leave the size out.

>NA|TRBV30|TRBD2|TRBJ2-1
CAWSVRRENEQFF
TGTGCCTGGAGTGTGAGGCGGGAGAATGAGCAGTTCTTC
>NA|TRBV7-9|NA|TRBJ2-2
CASSYYYTGELFF
TGTGCCAGCAGCTACTATTACACCGGGGAGCTGTTTTTT
>NA|TRBV30|TRBD2|TRBJ2-1
CAWSTLRRTSGRAWNEQFF
TGTGCCTGGAGTACCCTCCGCCGGACTAGCGGGAGGGCCTGGAATGAGCAGTTCTTC
>NA|TRBV5-4|TRBD2|TRBJ2-1
CASSLFTSGRGDEQFF
TGTGCCAGCAGCTTGTTTACTAGCGGGAGGGGGGATGAGCAGTTCTTC
>NA|TRBV29-1|NA|TRBJ1-2
CSVEDLGVGYTF
TGCAGCGTTGAAGATCTGGGGGTAGGCTACACCTTC
>few|TRBV5-1|TRBD1|TRBJ1-2
CASSLGEGQGNYGYTF
TGCGCCAGCAGCTTGGGCGAGGGACAGGGTAACTATGGCTACACCTTC
>NA|TRBV7-2|NA|TRBJ2-7
CASSSQGYAYEQYF
TGTGCCAGCAGTTCCCAGGGGTACGCGTACGAGCAGTACTTC
>NA|TRBV29-1|NA|TRBJ2-3
CSVGGDTDTQYF
TGCAGCGTTGGTGGGGACACAGATACGCAGTATTTT
>few|TRBV30|NA|TRBJ2-3
CAWSVRDGTDTQYF
TGTGCCTGGAGTGTCCGGGACGGCACAGATACGCAGTATTTT
>few|TRBV15|NA|TRBJ1-5
CATSNHFKRSNQPQHF
TGTGCCACCAGCAATCACTTTAAGCGTAGCAATCAGCCCCAGCATTTT
>NA|TRBV30|NA|TRBJ2-1
CAWTTSRGGEQFF
TGTGCCTGGACGACTAGTCGAGGTGGTGAGCAGTTCTTC
>few|TRBV5-6|TRBD2|TRBJ2-7
CASSLVGLAGGYEQYF
TGTGCCAGCAGCTTGGTAGGACTAGCGGGAGGCTACGAGCAGTACTTC
>NA|TRBV4-1|TRBD1|TRBJ2-7
CASSQEQGIGEQYF
TGCGCCAGCAGCCAAGAACAGGGGATAGGGGAGCAGTACTTC
>NA|TRBV6-6|TRBD1|TRBJ1-1
CASRDRGHTEAFF
TGTGCCAGCAGGGATAGGGGGCACACTGAAGCTTTCTTT
>few|TRBV28|NA|TRBJ2-5
CASSLGGNQETQYF
TGTGCCAGCAGTTTGGGCGGGAACCAAGAGACCCAGTACTTC
>NA|TRBV30|TRBD2|TRBJ2-1
CAWSVQGLAGNEQFF
TGTGCCTGGAGTGTACAGGGACTAGCGGGAAATGAGCAGTTCTTC
>NA|TRBV5-1|TRBD1|TRBJ2-5
CASSHGTGSGETQYF
TGCGCCAGCAGCCACGGGACAGGGAGTGGAGAGACCCAGTACTTC
>NA|TRBV27|TRBD1|TRBJ2-7
CASSRTGKVYEQYF
TGTGCCAGCAGTCGGACAGGGAAGGTCTACGAGCAGTACTTC